Listed below are T cell receptor beta chains from one sample, sequenced in a study of blood T cell repertoires in COVID-19. Method: immunoSEQ multiplex PCR; TCRdb's copy keeps in-frame clones and lacks some. The sample has 200,000 to 300,000 clones, roughly 86% seen once. What was sequenced was peripheral blood. These receptor sequences come from a human donor in a cohort sampled during active COVID-19. The CDR3 runs from the conserved cysteine through the conserved F or W. D genes are given only for firm matches. Some rows have no size entry. The others give once, few or many, or a class for an expanded clone.

>TRBD1|.|TRBV27|TRBJ2-7
TGTGCCAGCAGTTTATCGCTCCCTCCAGGGGGCGGTTCCGAGCAGTACTTC
CASSLSLPPGGGSEQYF
>.|.|TRBV28|TRBJ1-5
TGTGCCAGCAGTCGGGGGATTTTGGATCAGCCCCAGCATTTT
CASSRGILDQPQHF
>.|.|TRBV10-3|TRBJ1-2
TGTGCCATCAGCGAAACAGGGTCCTATGGCTACACCTTC
CAISETGSYGYTF
>TRBD2|.|TRBV7-6|TRBJ2-7
TGTGCCAGCAGCCGTGAAGGTCCGGGGGGGACATTTCCCGAGCAGTACTTC
CASSREGPGGTFPEQYF
>TRBD2|.|TRBV19|TRBJ2-7
TGTGCCAGTAGTTGGTCCGGGGGGTCCTACGAGCAGTACTTC
CASSWSGGSYEQYF
>TRBD2|.|TRBV6-2/TRBV6-3|TRBJ2-1
TGTGCCAGCAGTTGGGGACTAGCGACCTACAATGAGCAGTTCTTC
CASSWGLATYNEQFF
>.|.|TRBV3-1/TRBV3-2|TRBJ1-1
TGTGCCAGCAGCCAAGCAGGGTTGAGCACTGAAGCTTTCTTT
CASSQAGLSTEAFF
>.|.|TRBV6-5|TRBJ2-3
TGTGCCAGCAGACGACTCGTTACTAGCACAGATACGCAGTATTTT
CASRRLVTSTDTQYF
>.|.|TRBV28|TRBJ2-7
TGTGCCAGCAGGAGTTTAAAGGGGTATTCCTACGAGCAGTACTTC
CASRSLKGYSYEQYF
>TRBD1|.|TRBV20-1|TRBJ1-2
TGCAGTGCTGGTGGACAGGGGCCTTCTAACTATGGCTACACCTTC
CSAGGQGPSNYGYTF
>.|.|TRBV4-3|TRBJ1-2
TGCGCCAGCAGCCAAACATCAGGGGAAGCGGGCTACACCTTC
CASSQTSGEAGYTF
>TRBD1|.|TRBV19|TRBJ1-5
TGTGCCAGTAGTATAGAGCCGGGACAGGGGTATCAGCCCCAGCATTTT
CASSIEPGQGYQPQHF
>TRBD1|.|TRBV18|TRBJ2-3
TGTGCCAGCTCACACTACCGTTGGACAGGCTCTACAGATACGCAGTATTTT
CASSHYRWTGSTDTQYF
>.|.|TRBV24-1|TRBJ1-4
TGTGCCACCAGTGATTTCCCGCGTAATGAAAAACTGTTTTTT
CATSDFPRNEKLFF
>.|.|TRBV3-1/TRBV3-2|TRBJ1-1
TGTGCCAGCAGCCCTTTCAGGGGAACTGAAGCTTTCTTT
CASSPFRGTEAFF
>TRBD1|.|TRBV29-1|TRBJ2-7
TGCAGCGTGACCCTTACCGGGACAGGGAATTACGAGCAGTACTTC
CSVTLTGTGNYEQYF
>TRBD1|.|TRBV19|TRBJ1-2
TGTGCCAGTAGTGCCCCGACAGGGGCTGACTATGGCTACACCTTC
CASSAPTGADYGYTF
>TRBD2|.|TRBV27|TRBJ2-7
TGTGCCAGCAGAGGACTAGCGGGACAGGGCGAGCAGTACTTC
CASRGLAGQGEQYF
>.|.|TRBV29-1|TRBJ1-1
TGCAGCGTTGAACTCTTGAACACTGAAGCTTTCTTT
CSVELLNTEAFF
>TRBD1|few|TRBV19|TRBJ2-7
TGTGCCAGTAGTATCGGAGACAGGGGCTACGAGCAGTACTTC
CASSIGDRGYEQYF
>TRBD2|.|TRBV6-5|TRBJ2-3
TGTGCCAGCAGTACCGAACCCGGGGGGGAGGATACGCAGTATTTT
CASSTEPGGEDTQYF
>TRBD2|.|TRBV5-4|TRBJ2-1
TGTGCCAGCAGCCCCCGGACTAGCGGGGGTAATGAGCAGTTCTTC
CASSPRTSGGNEQFF
>.|.|TRBV27|TRBJ1-5
TGTGCCAGCACCCCTGGAGGGGTGGGCAATCAGCCCCAGCATTTT
CASTPGGVGNQPQHF
>.|once|TRBV2|TRBJ1-2
TGTGCCAGCATGCAGACAGCCGATTATGGCTACACCTTC
CASMQTADYGYTF
>.|few|TRBV10-3|TRBJ1-5
TGTGCCATCAGTGGGGGGCAGACCCAGCATTTT
CAISGGQTQHF
>.|.|TRBV2|TRBJ1-2
TGTGCCAGCGTTTCAGGGGCTAACTATGGCTACACCTTC
CASVSGANYGYTF
>.|.|TRBV3-1/TRBV3-2|TRBJ2-7
TGTGCCAGCAGCCCTCTAGCCGGGATAATCTACGAGCAGTACTTC
CASSPLAGIIYEQYF
>.|.|TRBV28|TRBJ1-2
TGTGCCAGCAGTTTAATCGCAGGGTCTAACTATGGCTACACCTTC
CASSLIAGSNYGYTF
>.|.|TRBV30|TRBJ1-2
TGTGCCTGGATTGGGGGGGGACCCTATGGCTACACCTTC
CAWIGGGPYGYTF
>TRBD1|.|TRBV28|TRBJ2-6
TGTGCCAGCAGTCCAGGGACAGGGGGCTTCTCTGGGGCCAACGTCCTGACTTTC
CASSPGTGGFSGANVLTF
>.|.|TRBV5-6|TRBJ1-1
TGTGCCAGCAGGTTGAGGGGTTTCAACACTGAAGCTTTCTTT
CASRLRGFNTEAFF
>.|few|TRBV7-3|TRBJ1-6
TGTGCCAGCAGCTCTGGACTCAATTCACCCCTCCACTTT
CASSSGLNSPLHF
>.|.|TRBV16|TRBJ1-5
TGTGCCAGCAGCCAAGGGGGGGCGAGGGATCAGCCCCAGCATTTT
CASSQGGARDQPQHF
>.|once|TRBV3-1/TRBV3-2|TRBJ1-4
TGTGCCAGCAGCCAGCGGGGGGGTGAAAAACTGTTTTTT
CASSQRGGEKLFF
>TRBD1|.|TRBV19|TRBJ2-7
TGTGCCAGTAGCCCCGGACAGGCCTACGAGCAGTACTTC
CASSPGQAYEQYF
>.|once|TRBV28|TRBJ2-7
TGTGCCAGCAGTTTACTTACGGGGGTGACTGACGAGCAGTACTTC
CASSLLTGVTDEQYF
>.|.|TRBV6-2/TRBV6-3|TRBJ2-5
TGTGCCAGCAGTTACAGGGGCGGGACCCAGTACTTC
CASSYRGGTQYF
>.|.|TRBV29-1|TRBJ1-2
TGCAGCGTTGATTGGCAGGGGTCCTATGGCTACACCTTC
CSVDWQGSYGYTF
>.|.|TRBV4-1|TRBJ2-1
TGCGCCAGCAGCCAAGGTCCGGGGGCAGGGGGCAATGAGCAGTTCTTC
CASSQGPGAGGNEQFF
>.|.|TRBV19|TRBJ1-2
TGTGCCAGTAGCTTCCAGGGTGCCCATGGCTACACCTTC
CASSFQGAHGYTF